Following are 27 T cell receptor beta chains from one sample sequenced in a study of T-cell memory formation after mild COVID-19. MiXCR, applied by TCRdb to the 5' RACE reads, yields one record per CDR3 protein. The sample yields 250,000 to 300,000 distinct CDR3 sequences, roughly 17% seen once. Specimen: PBMCs or a T cell subset sorted from them (not recorded which). These receptor sequences come from a man aged 18 to 30 who had mild COVID-19 (a few samples of this study predate the infection). Cell type and time point are not known.

This clonotype was found a few times. This sequence joins TRBV6-5 and TRBJ2-1; 7 bases align to TRBD1. Per germline, CDR1 MNHEY and CDR2 SVGAGI. J gave up 7 bases and V 7 bases, and 10 bases lay outside the gene matches. This CDR3 spans 14 amino acids. The CDR3 sequence is CASTDRWGSNEQFF. The CDR3, as DNA: TGTGCCAGCACGGACAGGTGGGGTAGTAATGAGCAGTTCTTC.

There are a few counts of this clonotype. This rearrangement joins TRBV24-1 to TRBJ2-3; D may correspond to TRBD1 or TRBD2 (7 bases each). From germline, CDR1 is KGHDR and CDR2 SFDVKD. Trimming removed 3 bases from V and 3 bases from J, with 12 bases in between. This CDR3 spans 15 amino acids. CDR3 amino acids: CATSDQGGLTDTQYF. In nucleotides, the CDR3 is TGTGCCACCAGTGATCAGGGGGGGCTTACAGATACGCAGTATTTT.

In its sample, this clonotype was seen a few times. J is TRBJ1-2 and V is TRBV4-1, with D unclear. V lost 0 bases and J lost 9, with 14 bases in between. The CDR3 covers 14 residues. Germline-derived CDR1 and CDR2 are MGHRA and YSYEKL. The CDR3 here is CASSQDLAELSYTF. CDR3 in DNA: TGCGCCAGCAGCCAAGATCTGGCGGAGCTTAGCTACACCTTC.

The chain carries TRBV5-5 and TRBJ2-4; weak D call: TRBD1 (5 bases). The V end lost 3 bases, the J end lost 6 bases, and 13 bases lay between the germline ends. Germline-derived CDR1 and CDR2 are SGHKS and YYEKEE (reference sequence). CDR3 size: 14 residues. CDR3 nucleotides: TGTGCCAGCAGCTCGGCGGACATTTTAAACATTCAGTACTTC. Translated: CASSSADILNIQYF.

The rearrangement links TRBV4-3 to TRBJ2-1; D may be TRBD1 (6 bases). The CDR3 totals 15 residues. CDR1 is LGHNA and CDR2 is YSLEER in the germline V gene. V was shortened by 4 bases and J by 2 bases, with 12 bases between the two germline ends. The CDR3 is CASSRSRGPYNEQFF. In DNA, the CDR3 is TGCGCCAGCAGCCGAAGCAGGGGTCCCTACAATGAGCAGTTCTTC.

This clonotype has a handful of counts. This sequence joins TRBV18 and TRBJ2-6; 8 bases agree with TRBD2. Germline CDR1 KGHSH, CDR2 LQKENI. With 5 bases clipped from V and 2 bases from J, the junction kept 5 bases outside the gene matches. The CDR3 spans 16 residues. In DNA, the CDR3 is TGTGCCAGCTCATCCCGAGCGGGGGCTGGGGCCAACGTCCTGACTTTC. It is translated as CASSSRAGAGANVLTF.

The rearrangement links TRBV25-1 to TRBJ1-4, with D tentatively TRBD1 (6 bases). The CDR3 runs 14 residues. V was pared by 6 bases and J by 6 bases, with 14 bases between. Germline V gives CDR1 MGHDK, CDR2 SYGVNS. The CDR3 nucleotides read TGTGCCAGCAGACCAGGGGCGGGGGATGAAAAACTGTTTTTT. Its translation is CASRPGAGDEKLFF.

This clonotype was seen a handful of times. This chain connects TRBV12-3 or TRBV12-4 to TRBJ1-4; 7 positions agree with TRBD1. This CDR3 region has 14 residues. V trimming: 4 bases; J trimming: 8 bases; junction bases outside the gene matches: 7. CDR3 sequence: CASSSTGRREKLFF. CDR3 coding DNA: TGTGCCAGCAGTTCGACAGGGCGAAGAGAAAAACTGTTTTTT.

The rearrangement uses TRBV6-5 and TRBJ2-7; 8 bases agree with TRBD2. This CDR3 has 17 residues. Germline CDR1 and CDR2: MNHEY and SVGAGI. The V segment lost 0 bases and the J segment 7 bases; nucleotides outside the gene matches: 14. CDR3 in DNA: TGTGCCAGCAGTTACTCGATGGGTCTAGCGGGCGGACGGGAGCAGTACTTC. As protein: CASSYSMGLAGGREQYF.

The sample holds a few counts of this clonotype. V and J are TRBV6-1 and TRBJ1-2; possibly TRBD1 for D (5 bases). Trimming cost V 2 bases and J 6 bases, with 13 bases left between them. The CDR3 loop spans 14 amino acids. Per the germline V gene, CDR1 is MNHNS and CDR2 is SASEGT. As DNA, the CDR3 is TGTGCCAGCAGTGAAATATTGGGGCCGGATGGCTACACCTTC. It translates to CASSEILGPDGYTF.

V and J are TRBV4-1 and TRBJ2-7; D unclear. Per germline, CDR1 MGHRA and CDR2 YSYEKL. This CDR3 region has 11 residues. V was shortened by 1 base and J by 6 bases, with 4 bases between the two germline ends. The CDR3 reads CASSQVLEQYF. CDR3 sequence (DNA): TGCGCCAGCAGCCAAGTGCTCGAGCAGTACTTC.

V is TRBV20-1 and J is TRBJ1-1; D unclear. This CDR3 is built from 13 residues. Germline V CDR1 and CDR2: DFQATT, SNEGSKA (reference sequence). Trimming took off 3 bases at V and 0 bases at J, with 8 bases between the two ends. The CDR3 region is CSASSVMNTEAFF. The CDR3 DNA reads TGCAGTGCTAGTTCGGTGATGAACACTGAAGCTTTCTTT.

This clonotype has at least ten counts. This chain joins TRBV7-9 and TRBJ2-7; 9 positions match TRBD1. The germline gives CDR1 SEHNR, CDR2 FQNEAQ (reference sequence). The CDR3 has 14 residues. V gave up 5 bases and J gave up 6 bases; unmatched junction bases: 8. The CDR3 nucleotides read TGTGCCAGCAGCATTGGACAGGGGATCCTCGAGCAGTACTTC. Protein: CASSIGQGILEQYF.

This clonotype has just a few counts. This chain links TRBV15 with TRBJ2-7; 11 bases line up with TRBD1. V lost 0 bases to trimming and J lost 4 bases; unmatched junction nucleotides: 5. This CDR3 region has 16 residues. Germline V gives CDR1 LNHNV, CDR2 YYDKDF (reference sequence). In DNA, the CDR3 is TGTGCCACCAGCAGAGATTACGGGACAGGGGGGTACGAGCAGTACTTC. This translates into CATSRDYGTGGYEQYF. The full variable domain, its missing parts supplied by reference TRBV15 and TRBJ2-7, is DAMVIQNPRYQVTQFGKPVTLSCSQTLNHNVMYWYQQKSSQAPKLLFHYYDKDFNNEADTPDNFQSRRPNTSFCFLDIRSPGLGDTAMYLCATSRDYGTGGYEQYFGPGTRLTVT.

This clonotype was observed a handful of times. The CDR3 DNA reads TGTGCCAGCAGCCGGACAGTCTATAATTCACCCCTCCACTTT. This gives the protein CASSRTVYNSPLHF. This chain uses TRBV6-5 with TRBJ1-6; the D gene is possibly TRBD1 (6 bases). Trimming removed 6 bases from V and 3 bases from J, with 9 bases in between. This CDR3 comprises 14 residues. In germline, CDR1 is MNHEY, CDR2 SVGAGI.

This clonotype has more than one count but fewer than ten. The chain recombines TRBV6-2 or TRBV6-3 with TRBJ1-1; D is unclear. The CDR3 consists of 16 residues. The germline gives CDR1 MNHEY, CDR2 SVGEGT. Trimming cost V 2 bases and J 0 bases, with 13 bases left between them. The CDR3 reads CASSYRPSLMNTEAFF. The CDR3, as DNA: TGTGCCAGCAGTTACAGGCCCAGCCTCATGAACACTGAAGCTTTCTTT.

The chain has TRBV5-1 and TRBJ2-3; a weak D match, TRBD2 (6 bases). The CDR3 runs 14 residues. The germline V gene encodes CDR1 SGHRS and CDR2 YFSETQ. Trimming took off 0 bases at V and 4 bases at J, with 9 bases between the two ends. The DNA of the CDR3 is TGCGCCAGCAGCTTGGCCAGGAGGGCAGATACGCAGTATTTT. Amino acids: CASSLARRADTQYF.

This clonotype has more than one count but fewer than ten. The V and J genes are TRBV9 and TRBJ1-5; possible D gene TRBD1, 6 bases. Per the germline V gene, CDR1 is SGDLS and CDR2 is YYNGEE. Trimming stripped 4 bases from V and 7 bases from J, with 15 bases between. The CDR3 has 14 residues. The CDR3 loop is CASSITGSGQPQHF. CDR3 coding DNA: TGTGCCAGCAGCATTACAGGGTCCGGGCAGCCCCAGCATTTT.

This clonotype occurred a few times. The genes are TRBV7-2 and TRBJ2-5; D unclear. Deletions cut 0 bases from V and 3 bases from J, with 5 bases between. Germline CDR1 SGHTA, CDR2 FQGNSA. The CDR3 length is 13 residues. The CDR3 DNA is TGTGCCAGCAGCTTAGCTCAGAAAGAGACCCAGTACTTC. Its protein product is CASSLAQKETQYF.

This rearrangement joins TRBV11-2 to TRBJ2-2, with a tentative D call TRBD1 (5 bases). Germline loops: CDR1 SGHAT, CDR2 FQNNGV. CDR3 length: 13 amino acids. Trimming took off 2 bases at V and 11 bases at J, with 12 bases between the two ends. The CDR3 DNA sequence: TGTGCCAGCAGCTTAACTCAGGGAACCGAGCTGTTTTTT. Translation: CASSLTQGTELFF.

V and J are TRBV18 and TRBJ2-1; D possibly corresponds to TRBD1 (5 bases). Per the germline V gene, CDR1 is KGHSH and CDR2 is LQKENI. V lost 0 bases and J 9 bases, leaving 9 bases between the germline ends. The CDR3 spans 13 residues. CDR3 protein: CASSPPVRAEQFF. The CDR3 coding sequence is TGTGCCAGCTCACCACCTGTCAGGGCTGAGCAGTTCTTC.

The chain uses TRBV14 and TRBJ2-5; maybe TRBD1 (7 bases). The CDR3 consists of 17 residues. Trimming removed 0 bases from V and 2 bases from J, with 16 bases in between. Germline CDR1 is SGHDN and CDR2 is FVKESK. The CDR3 here is CASSQDVVRDRQETQYF. Here the CDR3 DNA reads TGTGCCAGCAGCCAAGATGTGGTGCGGGACAGACAAGAGACCCAGTACTTC.

This clonotype was counted a few times. The J gene is TRBJ2-5, the V gene TRBV12-3 or TRBV12-4; tentative D call: TRBD1 (5 bases). This CDR3 comprises 13 residues. V shed 3 bases and J shed 5 bases, with 10 bases lying between them. The CDR3 region has the DNA TGTGCCAGCAGTTTCGCGGCAGGGGAGACCCAGTACTTC. Translating it yields CASSFAAGETQYF.

V and J are TRBV6-5 and TRBJ1-1, with TRBD1 as a possible D gene (6 bases). The V end lost 4 bases, the J end lost 1 base, and 10 bases lay between the germline ends. The germline V gene encodes CDR1 MNHEY and CDR2 SVGAGI. CDR3 length: 14 residues. DNA of the CDR3: TGTGCCAGCAGTTTCGGCAGGGGGAACACTGAAGCTTTCTTT. Translation: CASSFGRGNTEAFF.

The chain is built from TRBV12-3 or TRBV12-4 and TRBJ1-1; tentative D call: TRBD1 (5 bases). The CDR3 length is 13 residues. Trimming removed 1 base from V and 6 bases from J, with 9 bases in between. CDR3 nucleotides: TGTGCCAGCAGTTTAGAACGGGACGCTGAAGCTTTCTTT. Protein sequence: CASSLERDAEAFF.

The sample holds a few counts of this clonotype. The chain couples TRBV7-2 to TRBJ2-2, with 14 nucleotides matching TRBD2. The CDR3 covers 19 residues. CDR1 and CDR2 (germline): SGHTA, FQGNSA. Trimming cost V 5 bases and J 5 bases; bases outside gene matches: 13. CDR3 protein: CASSHLGLAGEHLTGELFF. CDR3 DNA sequence: TGTGCCAGCAGCCACCTGGGACTAGCGGGGGAGCATCTTACCGGGGAGCTGTTTTTT.

This clonotype was detected many times. The J gene is TRBJ2-4, the V gene TRBV5-1; D uncertain. CDR1 SGHRS and CDR2 YFSETQ come from the germline V gene. V lost 0 bases to trimming and J lost 7 bases, with 8 bases between them. This CDR3 spans 13 amino acids. CDR3 sequence reads: CASSLEAENIQYF. The DNA for the CDR3 is TGCGCCAGCAGCTTGGAGGCCGAGAACATTCAGTACTTC. Complete variable domain (other parts from reference TRBV5-1 and TRBJ2-4): KAGVTQTPRYLIKTRGQQVTLSCSPISGHRSVSWYQQTPGQGLQFLFEYFSETQRNKGNFPGRFSGRQFSNSRSEMNVSTLELGDSALYLCASSLEAENIQYFGAGTRLSVL.